These T cell receptor beta chains were read from a single sample in a study of blood T cell repertoires in COVID-19. Sequenced by immunoSEQ multiplex PCR; TCRdb stores in-frame clones only, minus some. The data show approximately 50,000 clones, roughly 85% seen once. The specimen was peripheral blood. The receptor set was obtained from a man aged 70-80 years with acute or convalescent COVID-19. CDR3s include the opening cysteine and the closing phenylalanine or tryptophan. Fields, in order: clone size, CDR3 length, D gene, V gene, J gene, CDR3 protein, CDR3 DNA. The D gene is left open where the match is weak. A row's size may be missing; if present it is once, few, many or a size class.

.	14	TRBD1	TRBV28	TRBJ1-2	CASLDRLANYGYTF	TGTGCCAGTCTGGACAGGTTAGCTAACTATGGCTACACCTTC
once	15	.	TRBV21-1	TRBJ2-2	CASNPGGSGKGELFF	TGTGCCAGCAACCCCGGAGGTAGCGGGAAGGGGGAGCTGTTTTTT
many	15	.	TRBV7-9	TRBJ1-6	CASSLEQGYNSPLHF	TGTGCCAGCAGCTTAGAACAGGGCTATAATTCACCCCTCCACTTT
.	14	TRBD1	TRBV7-8	TRBJ2-7	CASVRSRGGTEQYF	TGTGCCAGCGTTCGGTCAAGAGGGGGCACCGAGCAGTACTTC
.	14	.	TRBV6-5	TRBJ2-1	CASKEGSSYNEQFF	TGTGCCAGCAAGGAGGGGAGCTCCTACAATGAGCAGTTCTTC
once	14	.	TRBV6-5	TRBJ2-3	CASRPGHSTDTQYF	TGTGCCAGCCGGCCCGGACATAGCACAGATACGCAGTATTTT
.	14	.	TRBV5-1	TRBJ1-2	CASSLDIGVKGYTF	TGCGCCAGCAGCTTGGATATAGGGGTGAAAGGCTACACCTTC
.	10	.	TRBV12-3/TRBV12-4	TRBJ1-1	CASSSTEAFF	TGTGCCAGCAGTTCGACAGAAGCTTTCTTT
once	15	TRBD2	TRBV7-2	TRBJ2-5	CASSSSGGATETQYF	TGTGCCAGCAGCTCCAGCGGGGGGGCCACAGAGACCCAGTACTTC
many	17	TRBD1	TRBV27	TRBJ1-2	CASSLGRGPSYRYGYTF	TGTGCCAGCAGTTTGGGCAGGGGGCCTTCTTACAGATATGGCTACACCTTC
.	12	.	TRBV7-9	TRBJ2-5	CASKRELETQYF	TGTGCCAGCAAGAGGGAGCTGGAGACCCAGTACTTC
.	15	TRBD2	TRBV5-4	TRBJ2-1	CASRAGAGFYNEQFF	TGTGCCAGCAGGGCCGGAGCGGGATTCTACAATGAGCAGTTCTTC
few	14	.	TRBV30	TRBJ1-4	CAWTGGLYNEKLFF	TGTGCCTGGACGGGGGGACTCTACAATGAAAAACTGTTTTTT
.	18	TRBD1	TRBV12-5	TRBJ2-5	CASGLGSNAGTARETQYF	TGTGCTAGTGGTTTAGGTTCTAACGCCGGGACAGCCAGAGAGACCCAGTACTTC
.	15	TRBD1	TRBV9	TRBJ1-4	CASSVTGGAEEKLFF	TGTGCCAGCAGCGTAACAGGGGGCGCAGAGGAAAAACTGTTTTTT
.	17	TRBD1	TRBV19	TRBJ1-2	CASSTHRDRGRLYGYTF	TGTGCCAGTAGTACACACCGGGACAGGGGGCGCCTCTATGGCTACACCTTC
.	15	TRBD1	TRBV7-2	TRBJ1-1	CASSPDRGPRTEAFF	TGTGCCAGCAGCCCTGACAGGGGGCCGAGGACTGAAGCTTTCTTT
.	13	TRBD1	TRBV7-9	TRBJ2-7	CASSLDRADEQYF	TGTGCCAGCAGCCTCGACAGGGCGGACGAGCAGTACTTC
.	13	.	TRBV6-2/TRBV6-3	TRBJ2-1	CASSYGGDLARFF	TGTGCCAGCAGTTACGGCGGCGACCTAGCCCGGTTCTTC
.	13	TRBD1	TRBV3-1/TRBV3-2	TRBJ1-2	CASSRQGDYGYTF	TGTGCCAGCAGCCGACAGGGTGACTATGGCTACACCTTC
once	14	TRBD2	TRBV19	TRBJ2-5	CASRASGVQETQYF	TGTGCCAGTAGGGCTAGCGGGGTCCAAGAGACCCAGTACTTC
.	17	TRBD1	TRBV7-3	TRBJ1-1	CASSLTGTGLVETEAFF	TGTGCCAGCAGCTTAACCGGGACAGGGCTCGTAGAAACTGAAGCTTTCTTT
.	15	TRBD2	TRBV11-2	TRBJ2-7	CASSRRLAGGDEQYF	TGTGCCAGCAGCAGGCGACTAGCGGGAGGTGACGAGCAGTACTTC
.	16	TRBD1	TRBV5-1	TRBJ1-4	CASSVGQGASNEKLFF	TGCGCCAGCAGCGTCGGACAGGGGGCTTCTAATGAAAAACTGTTTTTT
.	16	.	TRBV7-8	TRBJ2-7	CASSFRLPTTGTEQYF	TGTGCCAGCAGCTTCCGTCTGCCTACTACGGGTACGGAGCAGTACTTC
few	13	.	TRBV19	TRBJ1-5	CASSTVSNQPQHF	TGTGCCAGTAGTACGGTTAGCAATCAGCCCCAGCATTTT
once	13	TRBD2	TRBV11-2	TRBJ2-7	CASSPLGGYEQYF	TGTGCCAGCAGCCCGCTCGGGGGGTACGAGCAGTACTTC
.	16	.	TRBV7-2	TRBJ1-6	CASSSQMGGMNSPLHF	TGTGCCAGCAGCTCTCAAATGGGGGGGATGAATTCACCCCTCCACTTT
.	15	TRBD2	TRBV7-2	TRBJ2-2	CASSQGTSVTGELFF	TGTGCCAGCAGCCAAGGGACTAGCGTCACCGGGGAGCTGTTTTTT
.	14	.	TRBV6-5	TRBJ1-2	CASNPAGGAYGYTF	TGTGCCAGCAACCCCGCTGGAGGGGCCTATGGCTACACCTTC
.	13	TRBD1	TRBV18	TRBJ2-1	CASSPTDRDEQFF	TGTGCCAGCTCACCAACAGACAGGGATGAGCAGTTCTTC
.	15	.	TRBV6-6	TRBJ1-6	CASSHGGAHNSPLHF	TGTGCCAGCAGCCACGGCGGGGCTCATAATTCACCCCTCCACTTT
.	17	TRBD1	TRBV4-3	TRBJ1-3	CASSRTSGGDSGNTIYF	TGCGCCAGCAGCCGCACTTCAGGGGGCGACTCTGGAAACACCATATATTTT
.	15	TRBD2	TRBV7-9	TRBJ2-1	CASSLGVAGYNEQFF	TGTGCCAGCAGCTTAGGGGTAGCGGGGTACAATGAGCAGTTCTTC
.	14	TRBD1	TRBV6-6	TRBJ1-5	CASTPTGGNQPQHF	TGTGCCAGCACTCCGACAGGGGGCAATCAGCCCCAGCATTTT
.	13	.	TRBV27	TRBJ1-2	CASTGLDRPGYTF	TGTGCCAGCACAGGATTAGACAGGCCTGGCTACACCTTC
.	18	.	TRBV7-8	TRBJ2-4	CASSNQRGFSRAKNIQYF	TGTGCCAGCAGCAACCAACGCGGTTTTTCGCGAGCCAAAAACATTCAGTACTTC
few	16	.	TRBV6-6	TRBJ1-3	CASSLAQGQSGNTIYF	TGTGCCAGCAGTTTAGCCCAGGGGCAGTCTGGAAACACCATATATTTT
.	12	.	TRBV10-1	TRBJ2-1	CASSAGSNEQFF	TGCGCCAGCAGTGCCGGTTCAAATGAGCAGTTCTTC
once	13	.	TRBV2	TRBJ2-3	CASSEPFQITQYF	TGTGCCAGCAGTGAACCTTTTCAGATTACGCAGTATTTT
.	9	.	TRBV20-1	TRBJ1-2	CSAQNGYTF	TGCAGTGCCCAGAATGGCTACACCTTC
.	13	TRBD1	TRBV5-4	TRBJ1-1	CASSTDRGREAFF	TGTGCCAGCAGCACAGACAGGGGCCGTGAAGCTTTCTTT
once	15	TRBD2	TRBV19	TRBJ2-3	CASSQTSGIGDTQYF	TGTGCCAGTAGCCAGACTAGCGGGATAGGAGATACGCAGTATTTT
once	16	TRBD1	TRBV19	TRBJ1-3	CASSWTGGHSGNTIYF	TGTGCCAGTAGTTGGACAGGGGGCCACTCTGGAAACACCATATATTTT
.	13	TRBD2	TRBV29-1	TRBJ2-3	CSVRIAGSDTQYF	TGCAGCGTCCGTATAGCGGGGTCAGATACGCAGTATTTT
.	15	TRBD1	TRBV6-5	TRBJ1-3	CASSRGQAEGNTIYF	TGTGCCAGCAGCCGAGGACAGGCCGAGGGAAACACCATATATTTT